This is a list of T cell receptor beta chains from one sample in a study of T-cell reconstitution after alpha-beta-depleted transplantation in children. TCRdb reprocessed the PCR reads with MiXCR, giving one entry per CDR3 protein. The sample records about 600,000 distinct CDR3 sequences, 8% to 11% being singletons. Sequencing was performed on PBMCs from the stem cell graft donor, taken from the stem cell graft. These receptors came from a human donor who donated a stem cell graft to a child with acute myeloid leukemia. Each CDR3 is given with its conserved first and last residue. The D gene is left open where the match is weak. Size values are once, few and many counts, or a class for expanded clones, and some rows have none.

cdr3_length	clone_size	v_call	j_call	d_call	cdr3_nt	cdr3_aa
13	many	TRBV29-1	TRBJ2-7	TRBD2	TGCAGCGTTGAATTCCTAGCGGGGTACGAGCAGTACTTC	CSVEFLAGYEQYF
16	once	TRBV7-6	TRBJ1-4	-	TGTGCCAGCAGCGTTGCCGGACAGATTACTAATGAAAAACTGTTTTTT	CASSVAGQITNEKLFF
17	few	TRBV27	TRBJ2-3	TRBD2	TGTGCCAGCAGCTGGGAGGGACTAGCGGTCAGCACAGATACGCAGTATTTT	CASSWEGLAVSTDTQYF
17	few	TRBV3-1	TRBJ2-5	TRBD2	TGTGCCAGCAGCCAGCGTCCGGGACTAGCGGGAGAAGAGACCCAGTACTTC	CASSQRPGLAGEETQYF
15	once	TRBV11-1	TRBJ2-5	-	TGTGCCAGCAGCCCTGGAGGGCCTGAAGGGGAGACCCAGTACTTC	CASSPGGPEGETQYF
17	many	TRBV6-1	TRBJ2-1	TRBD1	TGTGCCAGCAGCCGTCTAGGGACAGCCCCCCCGGGAAATGAGCAGTTCTTC	CASSRLGTAPPGNEQFF
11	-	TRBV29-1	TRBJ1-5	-	TGCAGCGTTTTCTCCAATCAGCCCCAGCATTTT	CSVFSNQPQHF
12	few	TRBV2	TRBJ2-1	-	TGTGCCAGCAGTGAAGCCAACAATGAGCAGTTCTTC	CASSEANNEQFF
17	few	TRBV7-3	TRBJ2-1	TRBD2	TGTGCCAGCAGCCCGGGACTAGCGGGAGGGATATACAATGAGCAGTTCTTC	CASSPGLAGGIYNEQFF
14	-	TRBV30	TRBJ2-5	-	TGTGCCTGGAGTGTGGGATCGGGAGAAGAGACCCAGTACTTC	CAWSVGSGEETQYF
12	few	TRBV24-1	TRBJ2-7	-	TGTGCCACCAGTGGGAGTACAGGAGAGCAGTACTTC	CATSGSTGEQYF
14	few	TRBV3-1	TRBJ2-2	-	TGTGCCAGCAGCTCCTTTCAGGGGACCGGGGAGCTGTTTTTT	CASSSFQGTGELFF
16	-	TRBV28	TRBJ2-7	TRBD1	TGTGCCACCGACGTGGACAGGGGGTACAGCTCCTACGAGCAGTACTTC	CATDVDRGYSSYEQYF
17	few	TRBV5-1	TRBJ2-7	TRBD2	TGCGCCAGCAGCCTACGGACTAGCGGGGTCTCCCTCTACGAGCAGTACTTC	CASSLRTSGVSLYEQYF
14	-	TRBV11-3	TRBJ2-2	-	TGTGCCAGCGGACCGGGGGACCCCACCGGGGAGCTGTTTTTT	CASGPGDPTGELFF
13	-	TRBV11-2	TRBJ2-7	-	TGTGCCAGCAGCTCCCCGGTCGCCTACGAGCAGTACTTC	CASSSPVAYEQYF
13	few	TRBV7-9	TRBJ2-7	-	TGTGCCAGCAGCCGCCGGGGACGGTACGAGCAGTACTTC	CASSRRGRYEQYF
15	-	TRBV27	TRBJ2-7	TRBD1	TGTGCCAGCAGTTCCCTCAGGGGGCCCTACCGGGAGCAGTACTTC	CASSSLRGPYREQYF
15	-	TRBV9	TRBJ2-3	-	TGTGCCAGCAGCGTAGGTCCGGGGGACACAGATACGCAGTATTTT	CASSVGPGDTDTQYF
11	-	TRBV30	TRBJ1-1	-	TGTGCCTGGAGTCGGTCAATGGAAACTTTCTTT	CAWSRSMETFF
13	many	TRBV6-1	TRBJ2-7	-	TGTGCCACAAACACGCCCATCACCTACGAGCAGTACTTC	CATNTPITYEQYF
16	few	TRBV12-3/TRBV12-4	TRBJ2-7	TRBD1	TGTGCCAGCAGTGCCCGGACAGGCAGCAGGTCCTACGAGCAGTACTTC	CASSARTGSRSYEQYF
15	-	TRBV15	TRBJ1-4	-	TGTGCCACCAGCAGAGTTGAACAGGGCGTGGAAAAACTGTTTTTT	CATSRVEQGVEKLFF
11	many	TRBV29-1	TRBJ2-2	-	TGCAGCGGAACCCTGGGCGGGGAGCTGTTTTTT	CSGTLGGELFF
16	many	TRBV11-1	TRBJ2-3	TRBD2	TGTGCCAGCAGCTTAAACGGGGCTAGCGGGAGAGATACGCAGTATTTT	CASSLNGASGRDTQYF
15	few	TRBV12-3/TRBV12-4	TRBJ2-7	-	TGTGCCAGCAGTTTAGAAGGGACCTACTCCTACGAGCAGTACTTC	CASSLEGTYSYEQYF
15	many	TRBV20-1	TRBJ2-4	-	TGCAGTGCTGGGTCAGGGGAGAGGGGCAAAAACATTCAGTACTTC	CSAGSGERGKNIQYF
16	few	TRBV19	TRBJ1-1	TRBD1	TGTGCCAGTAGTATATGCGCAGGGGGCCTCTGCGCTGAAGCTTTCTTT	CASSICAGGLCAEAFF
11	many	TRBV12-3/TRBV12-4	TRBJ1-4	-	TGTGCCAGCAGTACCCTGGGAAAACTGTTTTTT	CASSTLGKLFF
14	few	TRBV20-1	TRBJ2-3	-	TGCAGCGAAAGCGCGGGCCCGGGGCCAGATACGCAGTATTTT	CSESAGPGPDTQYF